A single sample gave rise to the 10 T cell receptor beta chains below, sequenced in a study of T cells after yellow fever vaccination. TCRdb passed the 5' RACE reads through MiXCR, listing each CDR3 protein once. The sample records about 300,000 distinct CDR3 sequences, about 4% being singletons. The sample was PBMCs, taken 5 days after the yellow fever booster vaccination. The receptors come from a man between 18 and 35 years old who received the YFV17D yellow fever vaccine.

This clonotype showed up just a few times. The CDR3 DNA reads as TGCAGTGCTAGAGCCCCAATCCCCGCAACTAATGAAAAACTGTTTTTT. This sequence encodes CSARAPIPATNEKLFF. This sequence joins TRBV20-1 and TRBJ1-4; no reliable D call. The V end was cut by 1 base, the J end by 0 bases, with 12 bases between. Germline V gives CDR1 DFQATT, CDR2 SNEGSKA (reference sequence). The CDR3 extends over 16 amino acids.

CDR3 sequence (DNA): TGTGCCAGCAGTGGAAAGAGGTGGAACCCCAGGGTCTCCTCTGAAGCTTTCTTT. This encodes CASSGKRWNPRVSSEAFF. The V gene is TRBV6-5, the J gene TRBJ1-1; weak D call: TRBD1 (5 bases). The germline V gene has CDR1 MNHEY and CDR2 SVGAGI. The length of the CDR3 is 18 residues. Trimming pared 5 bases from V and 6 bases from J, leaving 28 bases between.

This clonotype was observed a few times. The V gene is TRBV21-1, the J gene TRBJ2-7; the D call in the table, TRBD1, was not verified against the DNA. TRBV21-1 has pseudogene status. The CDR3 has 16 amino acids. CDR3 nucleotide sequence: TGTGCCAGCAGCAAACGTGGGGGCGTAGTAGGGTACGAGCAGTACGTC. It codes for CASSKRGGVVGYEQYV.

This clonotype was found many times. The CDR3 region is CASSFGGEAFF. DNA for the CDR3: TGCGCCAGCAGCTTTGGGGGTGAAGCTTTCTTT. The chain couples TRBV5-1 to TRBJ1-1, with D perhaps matching TRBD1 (5 bases). V shed 2 bases and J shed 7 bases, with 6 bases lying between them. Germline V gives CDR1 SGHRS, CDR2 YFSETQ. The CDR3 is 11 amino acids.

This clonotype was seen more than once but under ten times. The CDR3 region is CASSTNQGSQETQYF. DNA for the CDR3: TGTGCCAGTAGTACGAACCAGGGCAGCCAAGAGACCCAGTACTTC. The J gene is TRBJ2-5, the V gene TRBV19, with D possibly TRBD1 on 5 matching bases. Germline V gene lookup returns CDR1 LNHDA and CDR2 SQIVND (reference sequence). V was clipped by 4 bases and J by 1 base, with 13 bases between them. This CDR3 spans 15 amino acids. Combining the CDR3 with reference TRBV19 and TRBJ2-5 gives the whole variable domain DGGITQSPKYLFRKEGQNVTLSCEQNLNHDAMYWYRQDPGQGLRLIYYSQIVNDFQKGDIAEGYSVSREKKESFPLTVTSAQKNPTAFYLCASSTNQGSQETQYFGPGTRLLVL.

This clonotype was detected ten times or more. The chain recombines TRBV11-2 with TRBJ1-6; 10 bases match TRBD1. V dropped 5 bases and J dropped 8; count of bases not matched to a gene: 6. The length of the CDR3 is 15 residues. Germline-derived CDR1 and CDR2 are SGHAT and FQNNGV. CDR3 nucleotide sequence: TGTGCCAGCAGCCCCCAAGGACAGGGGGATTCACCCCTCCACTTT. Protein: CASSPQGQGDSPLHF.

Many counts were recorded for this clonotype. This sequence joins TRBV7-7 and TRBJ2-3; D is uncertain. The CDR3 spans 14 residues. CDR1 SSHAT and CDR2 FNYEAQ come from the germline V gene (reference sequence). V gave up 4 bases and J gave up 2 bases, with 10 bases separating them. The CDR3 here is CASSSLSNTDTQYF. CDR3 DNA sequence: TGTGCCAGCAGCTCTCTATCAAACACAGATACGCAGTATTTT.

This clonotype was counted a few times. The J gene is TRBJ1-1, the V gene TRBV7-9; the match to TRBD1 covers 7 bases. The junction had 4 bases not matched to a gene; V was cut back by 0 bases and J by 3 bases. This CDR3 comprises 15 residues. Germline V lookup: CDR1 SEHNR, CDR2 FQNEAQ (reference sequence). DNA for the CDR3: TGTGCCAGCAGCTTAGCCGACAGGGAGGACACTGAAGCTTTCTTT. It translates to CASSLADREDTEAFF.

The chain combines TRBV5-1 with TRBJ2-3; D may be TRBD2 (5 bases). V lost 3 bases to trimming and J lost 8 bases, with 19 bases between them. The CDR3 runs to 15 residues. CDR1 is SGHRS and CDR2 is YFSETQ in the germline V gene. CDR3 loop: CASSSWPDGELTQYF. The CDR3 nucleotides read TGCGCCAGCAGCTCGTGGCCGGACGGGGAACTTACGCAGTATTTT.

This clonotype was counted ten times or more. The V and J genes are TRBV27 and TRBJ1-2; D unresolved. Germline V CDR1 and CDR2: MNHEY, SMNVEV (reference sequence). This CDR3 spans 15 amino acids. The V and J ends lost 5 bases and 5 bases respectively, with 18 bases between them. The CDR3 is CASSALVGRQYGYTF. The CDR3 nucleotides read TGTGCCAGCAGTGCCCTCGTCGGACGGCAGTATGGCTACACCTTC.